The rows below give T cell receptor beta chains drawn from one sample of a study of blood T cell repertoires in COVID-19. Produced via immunoSEQ multiplex PCR; TCRdb's table is partial and in-frame only. The sample has 100,000 or so clones, 86% seen once. The sample taken for sequencing was peripheral blood. These receptors came from a woman aged 55 to 70 in a cohort sampled during active or convalescent COVID-19. The CDR3 runs from the conserved cysteine through the conserved F or W. The D gene is left open where the match is weak.

16 TRBJ2-3 TRBV9 TRBD2 TGTGCCAGCAGCGTAGAAAACGGGAGGGCCACAGATACGCAGTATTTT CASSVENGRATDTQYF
15 TRBJ2-1 TRBV11-3 TRBD2 TGTGCCAGCAGCCTTAGCGGGAGCTCCTACAATGAGCAGTTCTTC CASSLSGSSYNEQFF
16 TRBJ2-7 TRBV18 TRBD2 TGTGCCAGCTCTCCCGAGGCGACTAGCGGAGACTACGAGCAGTACTTC CASSPEATSGDYEQYF
15 TRBJ2-6 TRBV7-9 NA TGTGCCAGCAGCCGTAGTTCCTCTGGGGCCAACGTCCTGACTTTC CASSRSSSGANVLTF
13 TRBJ2-5 TRBV5-1 NA TGCGCCAGCAGCTGGGACATCCAAGAGACCCAGTACTTC CASSWDIQETQYF
15 TRBJ1-4 TRBV12-5 NA TGTGCTAGTGGTCCGCCAGGGCTAGGTTACGAAAAACTGTTTTTT CASGPPGLGYEKLFF
14 TRBJ1-6 TRBV27 TRBD1 TGTGCCAGCAGAGGGACAGGTTCGAATTCACCCCTCCACTTT CASRGTGSNSPLHF
12 TRBJ1-5 TRBV24-1 NA TGTGCCACCAGTGACCTGACAGGTCGTCAGCATTTT CATSDLTGRQHF
12 TRBJ1-2 TRBV12-3/TRBV12-4 NA TGTGCCAGCAGTTTAGACAGCTATGGCTACACCTTC CASSLDSYGYTF
14 TRBJ2-7 TRBV11-2 NA TGTGCCAGCAGCTTAGAAGCAGGGATCTACGAGCAGTACTTC CASSLEAGIYEQYF
13 TRBJ2-3 TRBV29-1 NA TGCAGCGTTGTCGGAAGGGGGGGGGATACGCAGTATTTT CSVVGRGGDTQYF